The clone carrying this T cell receptor beta chain was found many times. What it recognizes is unknown. The source material, RNA transcripts, was used to amplify TCR beta CDR3 regions. HTBI primers were used for first-round RT-PCR of the TCR CDR3. TCRdb reprocessed the multiplex PCR reads with MiXCR, giving one entry per CDR3 protein. The table lists approximately 510,000 distinct CDR3 sequences, roughly 20% of them singletons, with 26% in the top ten. This sample was taken from a study of T cells in Graves' hyperthyroidism and ophthalmopathy. Overall study results and limits: A median about 6.2 months before onset, the model predicted ophthalmopathy. Within blood appeared most thyroid clonotypes that had expanded above 0.001.

Researchers barred patients who had uncontrolled infection, other autoimmune disease, pregnancy or lactation. Trimming pared 4 bases from V and 6 bases from J, leaving 13 bases between. CDR1 and CDR2 (germline): MNHEY, SVGEGT. This CDR3 has 13 residues. This receptor was taken from a man between 18 and 29 years old with Graves' hyperthyroidism. The source material was blood. The chain combines TRBV6-2 or TRBV6-3 with TRBJ2-7, with D unclear. CDR3 bases: TGTGCCAGCAGTTTCTACTCAGTGAGCGAGCAGTACTTC. Residues: CASSFYSVSEQYF.